The following is a T cell receptor (beta chain) sequence with its context. Generated by immunoSEQ multiplex PCR, the TCRdb table keeps only in-frame clones and is missing some. The data show some 16,000 clones, about nine tenths seen once. CDR1 is MGHRA and CDR2 is YSYEKL in the germline V gene. CDR3 length: 13 residues. V was shortened by 0 bases and J by 10 bases, with 12 bases between the two germline ends. The data derive from a study of blood T cell repertoires in COVID-19. Study-wide context: Sites across the United States, Italy and Spain contributed samples from acute and convalescent COVID-19. T cells, B-cell-depleted T cells, or PBMCs provided the cDNA or gDNA that served as material.

The source is a human donor in a cohort sampled during active COVID-19. The V and J genes are TRBV4-1 and TRBJ1-1, with unresolved D. Sequencing was performed on peripheral blood. The CDR3 is CASSQDPPSGAFF. CDR3 DNA: TGCGCCAGCAGCCAAGATCCCCCCTCGGGAGCTTTCTTT.